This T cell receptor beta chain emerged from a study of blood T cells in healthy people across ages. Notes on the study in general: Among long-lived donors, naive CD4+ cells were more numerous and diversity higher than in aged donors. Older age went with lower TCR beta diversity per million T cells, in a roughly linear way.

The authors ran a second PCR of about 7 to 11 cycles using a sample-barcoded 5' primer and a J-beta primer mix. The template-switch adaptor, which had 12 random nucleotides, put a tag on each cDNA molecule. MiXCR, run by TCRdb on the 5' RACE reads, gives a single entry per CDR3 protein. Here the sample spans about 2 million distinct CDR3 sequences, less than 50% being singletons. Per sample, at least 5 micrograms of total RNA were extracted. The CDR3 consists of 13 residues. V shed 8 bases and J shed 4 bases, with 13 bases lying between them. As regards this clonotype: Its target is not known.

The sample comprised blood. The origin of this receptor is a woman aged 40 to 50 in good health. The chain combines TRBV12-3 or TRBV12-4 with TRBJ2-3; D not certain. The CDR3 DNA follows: TGTGCCAGCTCCTACACGGCCGCAGATACGCAGTATTTT. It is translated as CASSYTAADTQYF.